The 20 T cell receptor beta chains below were found in one sample sequenced in a study of cytomegalovirus exposure and HLA in healthy donors. This PCR relied on a set of 60 Vbeta primers and 13 Jbeta primers. Libraries were prepared by immunoSEQ multiplex PCR; TCRdb keeps only in-frame clonotypes and omits some of them. This table holds around 120,000 clones, around 70% found once. The sequenced sample was PBMCs. The receptors derive from a man aged 40-55 years in good health and CMV-seropositive.

This clone was observed a few times. This chain connects TRBV21-1 to TRBJ1-5; the table's D gene call, TRBD1, was not cross checked with the DNA. TRBV21-1 is tagged as a pseudogene. This CDR3 comprises 16 residues. The CDR3 spells CASSAGGNEGNQPQHF. For the CDR3, the DNA is TGTGCCAGCAGCGCAGGGGGTAACGAGGGCAATCAGCCCCAGCATTTT.

The chain links TRBV6-5 to TRBJ2-7; 8 positions agree with TRBD2. Germline V gives CDR1 MNHEY, CDR2 SVGAGI. The junction had 13 bases not matched to a gene; V was cut back by 0 bases and J by 12 bases. The CDR3 covers 15 residues. The CDR3: CASSYSGTSLSERYF. The CDR3 DNA follows: TGTGCCAGCAGTTACTCCGGGACTAGTCTCTCGGAGAGGTACTTC.

This clone was observed a handful of times. The CDR3 bases are TGTGCCAGCAGCTTAGTTACGGTGATGCAGCCCCAGCATTTT. It encodes CASSLVTVMQPQHF. V usage is TRBV7-8 and J usage is TRBJ1-5; D call uncertain. The CDR3 spans 14 residues. CDR1 is SGHVS and CDR2 is FQNEAQ in the germline V gene. V dropped 1 base and J dropped 7 bases, with 11 bases sitting between them.

Comment on this clone: Compared with germline, one end of the junction differs, possibly owing to a read error. The chain links TRBV7-7 to TRBJ2-3; D is ambiguous. The CDR3 length is 14 residues. The germline CDR1 and CDR2 sequences are SSHAT and FNYEAQ (reference sequence). This chain's CDR3 is CASSLGLSTDTQYF. CDR3 nucleotide sequence: TGTGCTAGCAGCTTAGGCCTAAGCACAGATACGCAGTATTTT.

This clone was observed a handful of times. V gene TRBV5-6 combines with J gene TRBJ1-2; D not certain. V was clipped by 2 bases and J by 4 bases, with 9 bases between them. The CDR3 loop spans 13 amino acids. Per germline, CDR1 SGHDT and CDR2 YYEEEE. CDR3 coding DNA: TGTGCCAGCAGCTTTCGGGAGGCCTATGGCTACACCTTC. Its protein is CASSFREAYGYTF. The variable domain in full, with the rest retrieved from reference TRBV5-6 and TRBJ1-2, is DAGVTQSPTHLIKTRGQQVTLRCSPKSGHDTVSWYQQALGQGPQFIFQYYEEEERQRGNFPDRFSGHQFPNYSSELNVNALLLGDSALYLCASSFREAYGYTFGSGTRLTVV.

As concerns this clone: One end of the junction varies from germline; a read error may be responsible. This chain links TRBV15 with TRBJ1-1; TRBD1 is a possible D gene (5 bases). CDR1 is LNHNV and CDR2 is YYDKDF in the germline V gene (reference sequence). The CDR3 is made up of 13 amino acids. CDR3 region: CAASEIGDTEAFF. In DNA, the CDR3 is TGTGCCGCCAGCGAAATAGGGGACACTGAAGCTTTCTTT.

The chain couples TRBV6-5 to TRBJ1-5; a possible D gene is TRBD1 (6 bases). CDR1 and CDR2 (germline): MNHEY, SVGAGI. The CDR3 runs to 15 residues. V was shortened by 4 bases and J by 3 bases, with 13 bases between the two germline ends. The CDR3, as DNA: TGTGCCAGCAGTTCTTACCCGGGACACAATCAGCCCCAGCATTTT. Translating gives CASSSYPGHNQPQHF.

This sequence joins TRBV27 and TRBJ1-5, with a tentative D call TRBD1 (6 bases). V shed 6 bases and J shed 3 bases, with 9 bases lying between them. The CDR3 length is 13 residues. In germline, CDR1 is MNHEY, CDR2 SMNVEV (reference sequence). CDR3 bases: TGTGCCAGCAGACGGGACACCAATCAGCCCCAGCATTTT. It yields the protein CASRRDTNQPQHF.

This clone has just a few counts. CDR3 sequence (DNA): TGCGCCAGCAGCCAACCAATAGGAGCGATGAATGAGCAGTTCTTC. Encoded protein: CASSQPIGAMNEQFF. V gene TRBV4-1 combines with J gene TRBJ2-1, with D uncertain. V lost 2 bases and J 7 bases, leaving 15 bases between the germline ends. The CDR3 spans 15 residues. Germline V gives CDR1 MGHRA, CDR2 YSYEKL.

This chain uses TRBV18 with TRBJ2-7; possibly TRBD2 for D (6 bases). V was shortened by 1 base and J by 2 bases, with 9 bases between the two germline ends. The CDR3 has 14 amino acids. Germline lookup yields CDR1 KGHSH and CDR2 LQKENI. This CDR3 is CASSPQAGTYEQYF. The CDR3 DNA reads as TGTGCCAGCTCACCACAGGCGGGGACCTACGAGCAGTACTTC. The full variable domain, completed using reference TRBV18 and TRBJ2-7, is NAGVMQNPRHLVRRRGQEARLRCSPMKGHSHVYWYRQLPEEGLKFMVYLQKENIIDESGMPKERFSAEFPKEGPSILRIQQVVRGDSAAYFCASSPQAGTYEQYFGPGTRLTVT.

A single count supports this clone. V and J are TRBV9 and TRBJ1-2; TRBD1 might be the D (6 bases). CDR1 is SGDLS, CDR2 YYNGEE, per germline. The CDR3 is 13 amino acids. V lost 4 bases and J lost 2, with 9 bases in between. CDR3 in amino acids: CASSKTGNYGYTF. The CDR3 coding sequence is TGTGCCAGCAGCAAAACAGGGAACTATGGCTACACCTTC.

The chain employs TRBV30 and TRBJ1-1, with 10 bases fitting TRBD1. The CDR3 spans 14 residues. V was clipped by 5 bases and J by 5 bases; unmatched bases: 8. Germline assignment: CDR1 GTSNPN and CDR2 SVGIG (reference sequence). CDR3 in amino acids: CAWSDRGLWTEAFF. The CDR3 DNA follows: TGTGCCTGGTCCGACAGGGGGCTATGGACTGAAGCTTTCTTT.

This clone was detected only a few times. The chain combines TRBV27 with TRBJ2-1; 11 nucleotides line up with TRBD2. Germline loops: CDR1 MNHEY, CDR2 SMNVEV (reference sequence). The CDR3 extends over 15 amino acids. V gave up 2 bases and J gave up 7 bases; unmatched junction bases: 4. As DNA, the CDR3 is TGTGCCAGCAGTTTAGTAGCGGGAGGGTTAAATGAGCAGTTCTTC. This sequence encodes CASSLVAGGLNEQFF.

The rearrangement uses TRBV5-4 and TRBJ2-1, with 8 positions matching TRBD2. The CDR3 runs to 16 residues. V shed 1 base, J shed 2 bases, and the junction held 5 bases outside the gene matches. CDR1 and CDR2 (germline): SGHNT, YYREEE (reference sequence). CDR3 nucleotide sequence: TGTGCCAGCAGCTTGTGGACTAGCTCTCCCTACAATGAGCAGTTCTTC. Its protein is CASSLWTSSPYNEQFF.

Regarding this clone: The same CDR3 arises from other DNA sequences in this sample as well. V is TRBV9 and J is TRBJ1-1; 7 nucleotides match TRBD1. This CDR3 is built from 16 residues. Germline V lookup: CDR1 SGDLS, CDR2 YYNGEE. The trim removed 0 bases at V and 0 bases at J, leaving 5 bases unmatched. The CDR3 DNA reads as TGTGCCAGCAGCGTAGCTTCAGGGGGGATGAACACTGAAGCTTTCTTT. Amino acids: CASSVASGGMNTEAFF.

The chain joins TRBV27 to TRBJ1-1; D may be TRBD1 (6 bases). V was trimmed by 3 bases and J by 4 bases, leaving 12 bases between them. CDR3 length: 14 amino acids. The germline V gene encodes CDR1 MNHEY and CDR2 SMNVEV (reference sequence). Here the CDR3 reads CASSFFQGSTEAFF. For the CDR3, the DNA is TGTGCCAGCAGTTTTTTTCAGGGGAGCACTGAAGCTTTCTTT.

The chain links TRBV7-2 to TRBJ1-4, with D possibly TRBD1 on 5 matching bases. CDR1 and CDR2 from the germline V gene are SGHTA and FQGNSA. This CDR3 comprises 14 residues. V lost 4 bases, J lost 3 bases, and 9 bases lay in between. DNA for the CDR3: TGTGCCAGCAGCTCGGGGGTATCTAATGAAAAACTGTTTTTT. It specifies CASSSGVSNEKLFF.

The V and J genes are TRBV27 and TRBJ2-1; D gene uncertain. The CDR3 is 14 residues long. V lost 0 bases and J 4 bases, leaving 7 bases between the germline ends. Germline V CDR1 and CDR2: MNHEY, SMNVEV (reference sequence). CDR3 in amino acids: CASSLSRRYNEQFF. DNA for the CDR3: TGTGCCAGCAGTTTATCACGTCGGTACAATGAGCAGTTCTTC.

This chain connects TRBV2 to TRBJ1-1, with D tentatively TRBD1 (5 bases). This CDR3 contains 15 residues. Germline V gene sequence: CDR1 SNHLY, CDR2 FYNNEI. V gave up 1 base and J gave up 6 bases, with 15 bases separating them. In DNA form, the CDR3 reads TGTGCCAGCAGTGAAGGCATGGGGGGGGTATCTGAAGCTTTCTTT. Translation gives CASSEGMGGVSEAFF.

This sequence joins TRBV7-9 and TRBJ2-7; 8 nucleotides match TRBD1. The germline gives CDR1 SEHNR, CDR2 FQNEAQ (reference sequence). V was pared by 5 bases and J by 0 bases, with 6 bases of the junction left unmatched. CDR3 length: 15 residues. The CDR3 protein is CASSRGTGTSYEQYF. Written as DNA, the CDR3 is TGTGCCAGCAGCCGCGGGACAGGAACCTCCTACGAGCAGTACTTC. The variable domain in full, completed from reference TRBV7-9 and TRBJ2-7, reads DTGVSQNPRHKITKRGQNVTFRCDPISEHNRLYWYRQTLGQGPEFLTYFQNEAQLEKSRLLSDRFSAERPKGSFSTLEIQRTEQGDSAMYLCASSRGTGTSYEQYFGPGTRLTVT.